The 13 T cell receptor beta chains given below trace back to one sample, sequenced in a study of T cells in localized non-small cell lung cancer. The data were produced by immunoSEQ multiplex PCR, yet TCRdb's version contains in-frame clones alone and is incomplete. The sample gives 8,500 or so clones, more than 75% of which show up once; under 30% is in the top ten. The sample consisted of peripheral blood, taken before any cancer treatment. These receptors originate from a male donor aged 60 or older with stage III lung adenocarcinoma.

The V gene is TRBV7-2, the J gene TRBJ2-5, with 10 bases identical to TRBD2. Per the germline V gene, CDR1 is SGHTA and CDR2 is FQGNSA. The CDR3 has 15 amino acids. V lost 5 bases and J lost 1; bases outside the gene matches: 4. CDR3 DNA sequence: TGTGCCAGCAGCCTTAGCGGGAGGCTCCAAGAGACCCAGTACTTC. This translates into CASSLSGRLQETQYF. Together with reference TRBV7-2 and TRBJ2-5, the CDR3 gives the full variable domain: GAGVSQSPSNKVTEKGKDVELRCDPISGHTALYWYRQSLGQGLEFLIYFQGNSAPDKSGLPSDRFSAERTGGSVSTLTIQRTQQEDSAVYLCASSLSGRLQETQYFGPGTRLLVL.

The CDR3 region is CASSPPGLAGGFYEQYF. Written as DNA, the CDR3 is TGTGCCAGCTCACCACCGGGACTAGCGGGAGGATTCTACGAGCAGTACTTC. V and J are TRBV18 and TRBJ2-7, with 15 bases fitting TRBD2. Germline V gene sequence: CDR1 KGHSH, CDR2 LQKENI. After removal of 0 bases from V and 3 bases from J, the junction contained 3 bases not matched to a gene. This CDR3 has 17 amino acids.

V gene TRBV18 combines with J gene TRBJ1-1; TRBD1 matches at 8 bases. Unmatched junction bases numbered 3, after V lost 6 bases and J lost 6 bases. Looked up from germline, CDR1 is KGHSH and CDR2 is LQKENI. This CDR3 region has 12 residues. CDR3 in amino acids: CASSGQGSEAFF. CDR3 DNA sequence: TGTGCCAGCTCCGGACAGGGCTCTGAAGCTTTCTTT.

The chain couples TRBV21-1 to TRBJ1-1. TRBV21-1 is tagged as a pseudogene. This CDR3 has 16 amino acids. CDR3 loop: CASSVSLATLRTEAFF. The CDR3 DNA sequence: TGTGCCAGCAGTGTGAGCTTAGCTACACTTCGCACTGAAGCTTTCTTT.

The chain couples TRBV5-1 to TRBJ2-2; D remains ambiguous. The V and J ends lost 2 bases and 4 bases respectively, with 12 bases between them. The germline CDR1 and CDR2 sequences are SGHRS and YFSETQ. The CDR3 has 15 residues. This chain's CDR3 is CASSFRPSGTGELFF. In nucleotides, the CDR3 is TGCGCCAGCAGCTTTCGACCGTCGGGCACCGGGGAGCTGTTTTTT. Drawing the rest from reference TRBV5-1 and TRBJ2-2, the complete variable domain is KAGVTQTPRYLIKTRGQQVTLSCSPISGHRSVSWYQQTPGQGLQFLFEYFSETQRNKGNFPGRFSGRQFSNSRSEMNVSTLELGDSALYLCASSFRPSGTGELFFGEGSRLTVL.

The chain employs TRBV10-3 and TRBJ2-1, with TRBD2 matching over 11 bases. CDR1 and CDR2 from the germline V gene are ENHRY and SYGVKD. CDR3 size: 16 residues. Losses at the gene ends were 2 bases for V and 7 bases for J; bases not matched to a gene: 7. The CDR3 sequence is CAISEPTSGTMNEQFF. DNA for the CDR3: TGTGCCATCAGTGAGCCGACTAGCGGGACTATGAATGAGCAGTTCTTC.

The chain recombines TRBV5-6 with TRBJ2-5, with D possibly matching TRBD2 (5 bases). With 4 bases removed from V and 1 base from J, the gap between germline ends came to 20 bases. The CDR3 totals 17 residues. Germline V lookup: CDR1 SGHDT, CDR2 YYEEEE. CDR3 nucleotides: TGTGCCAGCAGCACGCTTGGAGCGGAGACGGTCCAAGAGACCCAGTACTTC. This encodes CASSTLGAETVQETQYF.

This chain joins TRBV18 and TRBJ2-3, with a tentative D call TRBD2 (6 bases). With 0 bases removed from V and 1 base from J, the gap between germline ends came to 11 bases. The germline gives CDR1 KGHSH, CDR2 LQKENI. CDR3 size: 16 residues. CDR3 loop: CASSPPGGRGTDTQYF. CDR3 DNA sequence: TGTGCCAGCTCACCACCCGGGGGACGGGGCACAGATACGCAGTATTTT.

CDR3 coding DNA: TGTGCCAGCAGCTTCACTAGTTACGAGCAGTACTTC. Protein sequence: CASSFTSYEQYF. The genes are TRBV7-2 and TRBJ2-7, with a possible D match to TRBD2 (5 bases). The CDR3 spans 12 residues. V was pared by 3 bases and J by 4 bases, with 7 bases between. Per the germline V gene, CDR1 is SGHTA and CDR2 is FQGNSA.

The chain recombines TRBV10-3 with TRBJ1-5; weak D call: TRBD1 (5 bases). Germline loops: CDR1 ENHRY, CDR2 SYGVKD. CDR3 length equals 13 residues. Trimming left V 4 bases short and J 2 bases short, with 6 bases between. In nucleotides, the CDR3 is TGTGCCATCAGTGGGGGGGGCAATCAGCCCCAGCATTTT. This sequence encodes CAISGGGNQPQHF.

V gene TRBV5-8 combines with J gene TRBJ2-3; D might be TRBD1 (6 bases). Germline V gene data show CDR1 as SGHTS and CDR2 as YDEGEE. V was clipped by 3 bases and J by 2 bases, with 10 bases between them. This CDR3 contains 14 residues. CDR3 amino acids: CASSSGHLTDTQYF. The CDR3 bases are TGTGCCAGCAGCTCGGGACACCTCACAGATACGCAGTATTTT. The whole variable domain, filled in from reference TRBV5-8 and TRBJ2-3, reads EAGVTQSPTHLIKTRGQQATLRCSPISGHTSVYWYQQALGLGLQFLLWYDEGEERNRGNFPPRFSGRQFPNYSSELNVNALELEDSALYLCASSSGHLTDTQYFGPGTRLTVL.

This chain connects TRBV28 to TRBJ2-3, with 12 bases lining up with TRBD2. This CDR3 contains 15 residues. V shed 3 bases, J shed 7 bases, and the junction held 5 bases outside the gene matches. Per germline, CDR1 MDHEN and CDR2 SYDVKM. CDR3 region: CASSFASGRAYTQYF. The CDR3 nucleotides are TGTGCCAGCAGTTTTGCTAGCGGGAGGGCCTATACGCAGTATTTT. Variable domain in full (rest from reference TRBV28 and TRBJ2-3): DVKVTQSSRYLVKRTGEKVFLECVQDMDHENMFWYRQDPGLGLRLIYFSYDVKMKEKGDIPEGYSVSREKKERFSLILESASTNQTSMYLCASSFASGRAYTQYFGPGTRLTVL.

This CDR3 reads CASSLDSYTRSYNEQFF. CDR3 sequence (DNA): TGTGCCAGCAGCTTGGATAGTTACACGAGGTCCTACAATGAGCAGTTCTTC. This chain joins TRBV11-1 and TRBJ2-1; unclear D gene. This CDR3 spans 17 amino acids. The V gene's germline CDR1 is SGHAT and CDR2 FQDESV (reference sequence). V gave up 3 bases and J gave up 1 base, with 16 bases separating them.